This T cell receptor (beta chain) came from a study of monozygotic twins with inflammatory bowel disease. After re-calling the 5' RACE reads, TCRdb lists one entry per CDR3 protein, DNA absent. The sample has about 300,000 distinct CDR3 sequences, and its top ten clones hold more than 4.5%. The study's findings and limits: Twins with IBD were found to have lower TCRbeta diversity (inverse Simpson) than healthy co-twins. Fewer clonotypes were shared with others by IBD patients than by healthy twins, especially with disease activity.

To note about this clonotype: Its matching antigen is unknown.

This CDR3 is 17 amino acids long. Germline CDR1 and CDR2: SGHRS and YFSETQ. This TCR derives from a human donor with ulcerative colitis or Crohn's disease, or a healthy co-twin of an affected twin (not recorded which). The sequenced sample was blood. The gene calls are TRBV5-1 and TRBJ2-1; the TCRdb D gene call, TRBD2, has no DNA to confirm it. CDR3 amino acids: CASSPLDIDGARDEQFF. Supplemented by reference TRBV5-1 and TRBJ2-1, the full variable domain reads KAGVTQTPRYLIKTRGQQVTLSCSPISGHRSVSWYQQTPGQGLQFLFEYFSETQRNKGNFPGRFSGRQFSNSRSEMNVSTLELGDSALYLCASSPLDIDGARDEQFFGPGTRLTVL.